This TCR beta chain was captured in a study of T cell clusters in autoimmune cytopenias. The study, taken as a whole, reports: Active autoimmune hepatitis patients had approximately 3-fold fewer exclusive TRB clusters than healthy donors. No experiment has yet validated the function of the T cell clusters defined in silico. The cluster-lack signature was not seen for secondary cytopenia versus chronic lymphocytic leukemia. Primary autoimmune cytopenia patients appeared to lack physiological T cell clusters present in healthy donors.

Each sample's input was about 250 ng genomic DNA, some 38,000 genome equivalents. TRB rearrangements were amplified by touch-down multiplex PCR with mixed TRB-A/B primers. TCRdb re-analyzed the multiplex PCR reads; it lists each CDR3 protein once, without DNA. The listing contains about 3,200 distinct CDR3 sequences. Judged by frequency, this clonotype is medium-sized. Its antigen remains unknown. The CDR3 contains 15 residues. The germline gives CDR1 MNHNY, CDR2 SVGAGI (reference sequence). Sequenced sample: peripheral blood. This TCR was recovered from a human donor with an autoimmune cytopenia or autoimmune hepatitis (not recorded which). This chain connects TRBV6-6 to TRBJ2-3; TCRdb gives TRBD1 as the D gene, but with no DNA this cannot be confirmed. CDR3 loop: CASRQYGGDADTQYF.